Presented here are 12 T cell receptor beta chains from one specimen sequenced in a study of cytomegalovirus exposure and HLA in healthy donors. The assay was immunoSEQ multiplex PCR, and TCRdb's table has in-frame clones only and misses some. The table lists around 140,000 clones, about 91% of them singletons. Specimen: PBMCs. The receptors originated from a man aged 18 to 30 in good health and CMV-seropositive.

About this clone: The identical CDR3 is also encoded by other nucleotide sequences in the sample. This chain links TRBV6-5 with TRBJ2-7; TRBD1 matches at 11 bases. Germline V gives CDR1 MNHEY, CDR2 SVGAGI. The CDR3 runs 15 residues. The V segment lost 5 bases and the J segment 0 bases; nucleotides outside the gene matches: 3. This CDR3 reads CASSPGTGGSYEQYF. CDR3 DNA sequence: TGTGCCAGCAGTCCCGGGACAGGGGGCTCCTACGAGCAGTACTTC.

Only one count was recorded for this clone. One end of the junction fails to match germline, which may point to a read error. The chain carries TRBV30 and TRBJ1-2; D is uncertain. CDR1 and CDR2 (germline): GTSNPN, SVGIG (reference sequence). CDR3 length: 11 residues. Here the CDR3 reads CAWSPNYGYTF. CDR3 nucleotide sequence: TGTGCCTGGAGCCCTAATTATGGCTACACCTTC.

The chain has TRBV5-8 and TRBJ2-3; TRBD2 aligns across 8 bases. The CDR3 runs to 15 residues. The trim removed 2 bases at V and 1 base at J, leaving 3 bases unmatched. The germline gives CDR1 SGHTS, CDR2 YDEGEE. CDR3 in DNA: TGTGCCAGCAGCTTAGCGGGAGCTGGCACAGATACGCAGTATTTT. It encodes CASSLAGAGTDTQYF.

The chain couples TRBV6-5 to TRBJ2-1; 13 nucleotides align to TRBD2. The CDR3 length is 14 residues. Germline V gives CDR1 MNHEY, CDR2 SVGAGI. The V gene end was trimmed by 10 bases and the J gene end by 8 bases; junction bases not matched to a gene: 8. The CDR3 protein is CATLGTSGIDEQFF. The CDR3 DNA reads as TGTGCCACGCTCGGGACTAGCGGGATAGATGAGCAGTTCTTC.

The chain couples TRBV11-1 to TRBJ2-3; possible D gene TRBD2, 6 bases. V was cut by 8 bases and J by 1 base, with 16 bases left in between. The CDR3 contains 15 residues. The germline V gene encodes CDR1 SGHAT and CDR2 FQDESV (reference sequence). CDR3 DNA sequence: TGTGCCAGCTTGGGGGGACCTCAAGGCACAGATACGCAGTATTTT. It encodes CASLGGPQGTDTQYF.

The genes are TRBV7-7 and TRBJ2-5, with a possible D match to TRBD1 (5 bases). V dropped 1 base and J dropped 1 base, with 10 bases sitting between them. CDR3 length equals 15 residues. Germline lookup yields CDR1 SSHAT and CDR2 FNYEAQ (reference sequence). The DNA for the CDR3 is TGTGCCAGCAGCTTAGGGGGCGGTATCCAAGAGACCCAGTACTTC. Amino acids: CASSLGGGIQETQYF.

The chain couples TRBV6-5 to TRBJ2-1; the D gene is possibly TRBD2 (7 bases). Germline CDR1 MNHEY, CDR2 SVGAGI. Trimming removed 11 bases from V and 9 bases from J, with 26 bases in between. This CDR3 is 15 amino acids long. Here the CDR3 reads CASGQGPLGGGEQFF. The DNA for the CDR3 is TGTGCCTCGGGGCAGGGGCCCCTGGGGGGGGGTGAGCAGTTCTTC.

This chain links TRBV7-6 with TRBJ2-5, with 8 bases lining up with TRBD2. V gave up 5 bases and J gave up 5 bases; unmatched junction bases: 7. CDR3 length: 14 amino acids. Germline CDR1 is SGHVS and CDR2 is FNYEAQ. The CDR3: CASSPRTSRETQYF. The CDR3 DNA sequence: TGTGCCAGCAGCCCCAGGACTAGCCGGGAGACCCAGTACTTC.

The rearrangement links TRBV18 to TRBJ2-3; D remains ambiguous. Germline loops: CDR1 KGHSH, CDR2 LQKENI. The ends were cut back, 4 bases at V and 2 bases at J, with 4 bases in the middle. This CDR3 is 12 amino acids long. The CDR3, as DNA: TGTGCCAGCTCACGGCTCACAGATACGCAGTATTTT. Translated: CASSRLTDTQYF.

The sample holds a few counts of this clone. The chain is built from TRBV7-8 and TRBJ2-1, with TRBD2 matching over 7 bases. The CDR3 is made up of 16 amino acids. Trimming at V came to 1 base and at J to 9 bases, leaving 12 bases not matched to a gene. In germline, CDR1 is SGHVS, CDR2 FQNEAQ. The CDR3 protein is CASSLGGAGVGLEQFF. The DNA for the CDR3 is TGTGCCAGCAGCTTAGGAGGGGCGGGAGTAGGGCTTGAGCAGTTCTTC.

V and J are TRBV6-1 and TRBJ2-3; possibly TRBD1 for D (5 bases). The germline CDR1 and CDR2 sequences are MNHNS and SASEGT. The V and J ends lost 7 bases and 0 bases respectively, with 14 bases between them. This CDR3 spans 15 amino acids. CDR3 in amino acids: CASTFLDSSTDTQYF. CDR3 sequence (DNA): TGTGCCAGCACCTTTCTTGACAGTAGCACAGATACGCAGTATTTT.

The chain carries TRBV5-1 and TRBJ2-7, with D possibly matching TRBD1 (6 bases). The CDR3 is made up of 14 amino acids. The V gene lost 4 bases and the J gene lost 2 bases, with 13 bases spanning the gap. The germline V gene encodes CDR1 SGHRS and CDR2 YFSETQ. CDR3 region: CASSDAGVTYEQYF. The CDR3 DNA reads as TGCGCCAGCAGCGATGCAGGGGTTACCTACGAGCAGTACTTC.